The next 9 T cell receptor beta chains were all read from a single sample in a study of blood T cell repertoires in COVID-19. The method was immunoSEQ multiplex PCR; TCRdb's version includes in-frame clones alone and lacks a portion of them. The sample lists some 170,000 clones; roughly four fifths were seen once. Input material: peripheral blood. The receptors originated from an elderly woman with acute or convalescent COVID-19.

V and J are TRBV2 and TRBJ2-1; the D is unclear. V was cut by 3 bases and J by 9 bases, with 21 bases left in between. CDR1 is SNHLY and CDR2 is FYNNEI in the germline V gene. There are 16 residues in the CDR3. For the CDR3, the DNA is TGTGCCAGCAGTGACAAAGGAGAGGTCCGGATGTCTGAGCAGTTCTTC. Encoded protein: CASSDKGEVRMSEQFF.

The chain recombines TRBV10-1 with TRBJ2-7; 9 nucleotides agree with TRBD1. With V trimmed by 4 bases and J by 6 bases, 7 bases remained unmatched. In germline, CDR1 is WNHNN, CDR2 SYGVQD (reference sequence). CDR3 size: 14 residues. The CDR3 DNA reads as TGCGCCAGCAGTGGGACAGGGGATTTATGCGAGCAGTACTTC. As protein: CASSGTGDLCEQYF.

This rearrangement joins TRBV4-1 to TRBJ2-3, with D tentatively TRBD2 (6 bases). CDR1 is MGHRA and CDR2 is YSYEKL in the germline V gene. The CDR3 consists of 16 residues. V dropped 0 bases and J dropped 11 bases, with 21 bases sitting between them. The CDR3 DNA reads TGCGCCAGCAGCCAAGAAGTGCCTAGCGCCCGAGGGGAGCAGTATTTT. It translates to CASSQEVPSARGEQYF.

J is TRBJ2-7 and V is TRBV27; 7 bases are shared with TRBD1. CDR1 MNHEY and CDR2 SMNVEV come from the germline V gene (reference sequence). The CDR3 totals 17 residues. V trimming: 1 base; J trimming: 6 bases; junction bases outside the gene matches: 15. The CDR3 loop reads CASSLFSLGGPLAEQYF. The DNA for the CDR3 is TGTGCCAGCAGTTTATTTTCGTTAGGGGGCCCCTTAGCCGAGCAGTACTTC.

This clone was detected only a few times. CDR3 DNA: TGTGCCAGCTCACCACCGACCCTACGAGGTCAGCCCCAGCATTTT. Translated: CASSPPTLRGQPQHF. V is TRBV18 and J is TRBJ1-5; unclear D gene. The germline CDR1 and CDR2 sequences are KGHSH and LQKENI. V lost 0 bases to trimming and J lost 6 bases, with 12 bases between them. CDR3 length: 15 amino acids.

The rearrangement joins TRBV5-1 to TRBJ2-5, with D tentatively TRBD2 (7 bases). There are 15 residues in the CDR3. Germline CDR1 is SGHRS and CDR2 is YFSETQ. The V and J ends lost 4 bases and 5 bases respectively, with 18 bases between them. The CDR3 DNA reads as TGCGCCAGCAGCCCCGGGGGGACAAGTCGGGAGACCCAGTACTTC. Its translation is CASSPGGTSRETQYF.

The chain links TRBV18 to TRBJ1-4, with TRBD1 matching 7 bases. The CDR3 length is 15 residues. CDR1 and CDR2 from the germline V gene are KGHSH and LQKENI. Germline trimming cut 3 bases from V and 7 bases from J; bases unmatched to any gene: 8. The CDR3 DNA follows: TGTGCCAGCTCACCGGGTAGGGGGCGCGTTGAAAAACTGTTTTTT. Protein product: CASSPGRGRVEKLFF.

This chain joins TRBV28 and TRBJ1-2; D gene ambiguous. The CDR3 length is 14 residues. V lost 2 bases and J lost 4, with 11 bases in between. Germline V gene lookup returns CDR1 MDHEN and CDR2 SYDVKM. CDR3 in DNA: TGTGCCAGCAGTTTACTAGCGCAAACCTATGGCTACACCTTC. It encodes CASSLLAQTYGYTF.

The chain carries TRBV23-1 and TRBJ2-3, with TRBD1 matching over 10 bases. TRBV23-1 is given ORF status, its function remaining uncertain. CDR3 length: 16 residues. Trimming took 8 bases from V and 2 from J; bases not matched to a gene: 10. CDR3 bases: TGCGCCAGCCTTCCCGGGACAGGGGATTTCACAGATACGCAGTATTTT. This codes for CASLPGTGDFTDTQYF.